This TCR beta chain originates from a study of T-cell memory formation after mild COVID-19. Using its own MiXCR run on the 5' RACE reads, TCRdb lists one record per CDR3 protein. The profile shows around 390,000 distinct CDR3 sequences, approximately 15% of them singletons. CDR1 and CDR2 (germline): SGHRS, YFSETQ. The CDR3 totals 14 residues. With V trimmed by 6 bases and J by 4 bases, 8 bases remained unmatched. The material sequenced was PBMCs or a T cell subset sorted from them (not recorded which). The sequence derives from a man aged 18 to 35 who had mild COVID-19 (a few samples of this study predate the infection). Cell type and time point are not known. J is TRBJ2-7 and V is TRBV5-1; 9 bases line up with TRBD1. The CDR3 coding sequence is TGCGCCAGCAAACGGACAGGGGCCTTGTACGAGCAGTACTTC. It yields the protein CASKRTGALYEQYF.